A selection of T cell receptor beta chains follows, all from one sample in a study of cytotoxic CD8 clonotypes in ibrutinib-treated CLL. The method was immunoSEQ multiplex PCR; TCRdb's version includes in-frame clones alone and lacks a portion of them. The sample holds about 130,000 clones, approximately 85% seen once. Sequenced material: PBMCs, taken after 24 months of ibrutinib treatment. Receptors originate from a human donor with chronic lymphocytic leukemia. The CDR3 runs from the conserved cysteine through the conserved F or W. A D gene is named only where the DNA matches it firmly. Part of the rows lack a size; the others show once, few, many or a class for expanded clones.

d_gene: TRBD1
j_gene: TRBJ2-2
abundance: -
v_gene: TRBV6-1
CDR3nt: TGTGCCAGCCGACAGGGTCCGAACACCGGGGAGCTGTTTTTT
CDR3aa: CASRQGPNTGELFF

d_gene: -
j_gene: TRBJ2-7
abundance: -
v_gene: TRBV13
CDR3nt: TGTGCCAGCAGCTCCCGACTGTACTACGAGCAGTACTTC
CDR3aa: CASSSRLYYEQYF

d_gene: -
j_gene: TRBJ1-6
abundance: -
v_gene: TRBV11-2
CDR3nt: TGTGCCAGCAGCTTAGCACCTCAGGGGCTCTCGTATAATTCACCCCTCCACTTT
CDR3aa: CASSLAPQGLSYNSPLHF

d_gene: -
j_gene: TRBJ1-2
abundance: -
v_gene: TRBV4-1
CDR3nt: TGCGCCAGCAGCCAAGAAGGGGCAGGGGCCTATGGCTACACCTTC
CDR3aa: CASSQEGAGAYGYTF

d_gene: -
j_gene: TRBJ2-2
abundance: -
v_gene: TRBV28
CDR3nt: TGTGCCAATAGAGAACCCAACACCGGGGAGCTGTTTTTT
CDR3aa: CANREPNTGELFF

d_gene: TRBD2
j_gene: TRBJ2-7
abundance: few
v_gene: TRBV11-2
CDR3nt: TGTGCCAGCACCGGACTAGCGGGAGAATACGAGCAGTACTTC
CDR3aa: CASTGLAGEYEQYF

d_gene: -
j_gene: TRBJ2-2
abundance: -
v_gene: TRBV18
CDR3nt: TGTGCCAGCTCACCAGGTGAGGGCCGGACCGGGGAGCTGTTTTTT
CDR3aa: CASSPGEGRTGELFF

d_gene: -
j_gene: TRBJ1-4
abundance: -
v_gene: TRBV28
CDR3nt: TGTGCCAGCAGTCGGACTGGAGAAAAACTGTTTTTT
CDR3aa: CASSRTGEKLFF

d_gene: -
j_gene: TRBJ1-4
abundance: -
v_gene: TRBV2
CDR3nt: TGTGCCAGCAGTGAAGGGGGGGCGCGGGGAAAACTGTTTTTT
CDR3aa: CASSEGGARGKLFF

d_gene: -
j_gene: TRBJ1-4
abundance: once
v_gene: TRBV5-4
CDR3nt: TGTGCCAGCAGCTTGGGGGGTTCAACTAATGAAAAACTGTTTTTT
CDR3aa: CASSLGGSTNEKLFF

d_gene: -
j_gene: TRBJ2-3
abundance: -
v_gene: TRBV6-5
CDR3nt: TGTGCCAGCAGTCAGACCACAGATACGCAGTATTTT
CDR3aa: CASSQTTDTQYF

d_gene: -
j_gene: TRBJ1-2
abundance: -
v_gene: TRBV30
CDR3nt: TGTGCCTGGAGTGCGATTGGGGGTGGCTACACCTTC
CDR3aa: CAWSAIGGGYTF

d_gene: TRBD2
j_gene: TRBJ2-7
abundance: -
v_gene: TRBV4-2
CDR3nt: TGTGCCAGCAGCCAAGATATGGGACTAGCGTTAAAGCAGTACTTC
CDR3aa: CASSQDMGLALKQYF

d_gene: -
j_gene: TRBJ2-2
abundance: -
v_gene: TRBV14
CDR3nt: TGTGCCAGCAGCCAAGACCGGAGACAGCAGAACACCGGGGAGCTGTTTTTT
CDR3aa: CASSQDRRQQNTGELFF

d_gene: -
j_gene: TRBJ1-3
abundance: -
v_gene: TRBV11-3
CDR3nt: TGTGCCAGCAGCTTAGAGGCCCAGATCTCTGGAAACACCATATATTTT
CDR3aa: CASSLEAQISGNTIYF

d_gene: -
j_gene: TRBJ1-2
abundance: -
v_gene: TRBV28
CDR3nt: TGTGCCAGCAGTTCACGCTCTTCGGGACAAATCTATGGCTACACCTTC
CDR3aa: CASSSRSSGQIYGYTF

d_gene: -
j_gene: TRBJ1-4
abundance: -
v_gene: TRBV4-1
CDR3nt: TGCGCCAGCAGCCGGGGAACGACTGGGACTAATGAAAAACTGTTTTTT
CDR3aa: CASSRGTTGTNEKLFF

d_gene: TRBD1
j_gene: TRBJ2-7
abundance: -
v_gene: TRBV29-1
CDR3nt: TGCAGCGCCCTAGGGGGACAGGGCGGGTTTGACGAGCAGTACTTC
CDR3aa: CSALGGQGGFDEQYF

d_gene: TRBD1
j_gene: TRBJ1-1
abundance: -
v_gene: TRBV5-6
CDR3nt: TGTGCCAGCACCCTGAGACAGGGTTACACTGAAGCTTTCTTT
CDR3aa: CASTLRQGYTEAFF

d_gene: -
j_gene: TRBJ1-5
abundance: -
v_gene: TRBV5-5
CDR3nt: TGTGCCAGCAGCTTGACAGATAATCAGCCCCAGCATTTT
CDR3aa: CASSLTDNQPQHF

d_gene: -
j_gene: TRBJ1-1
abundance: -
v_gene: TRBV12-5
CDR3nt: TGTGCTAGTGGGGAGGGTTGGTGGGCTTTCTTT
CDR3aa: CASGEGWWAFF

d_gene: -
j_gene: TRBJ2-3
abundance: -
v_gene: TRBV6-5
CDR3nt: TGTGCCAGCAGGCCAGAGTTCAGCACAGATACGCAGTATTTT
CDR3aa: CASRPEFSTDTQYF

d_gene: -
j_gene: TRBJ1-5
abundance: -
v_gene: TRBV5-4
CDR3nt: TGTGCCAGCAGCTTGCCCAATCAGCCCCAGCATTTT
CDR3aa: CASSLPNQPQHF

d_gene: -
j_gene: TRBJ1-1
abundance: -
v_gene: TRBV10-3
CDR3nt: TGTGCCATCAGTGACCGGGAGGGAACTGAAGCTTTCTTT
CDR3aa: CAISDREGTEAFF

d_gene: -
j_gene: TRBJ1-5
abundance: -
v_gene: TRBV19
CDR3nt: TGTGCCAGTAGCCTCGGGGCTTATAGCAATCAGCCCCAGCATTTT
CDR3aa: CASSLGAYSNQPQHF

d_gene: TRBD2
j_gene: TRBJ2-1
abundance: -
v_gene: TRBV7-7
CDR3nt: TGTGCTAGCAGCTTAGCGGGGGGGGCGGACAATGAGCAGTTCTTC
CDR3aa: CASSLAGGADNEQFF

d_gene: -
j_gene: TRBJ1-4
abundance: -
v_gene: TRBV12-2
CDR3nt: TGTGCAAGTCGACGGGGGATCCTGAATGAAAAACTGTTTTTT
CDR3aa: CASRRGILNEKLFF

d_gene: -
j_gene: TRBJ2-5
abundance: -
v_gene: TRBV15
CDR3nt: TGTGCCACCAGCAGAGATGCCCAAGAGACCCAGTACTTC
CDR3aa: CATSRDAQETQYF